This is a list of T cell receptor beta chains from one sample in a study of Ad26.COV2.S vaccination and SARS-CoV-2 variants. Generated by immunoSEQ multiplex PCR, the TCRdb table keeps only in-frame clones and is missing some. The table records around 450,000 clones, 80% to 95% of them present only once. Specimen: peripheral blood, collected in a trial of Ad26.COV2.S vaccine versus placebo. These receptors all come from a person aged 18 to 65 who received the Ad26.COV2.S COVID-19 vaccine or a placebo. Both conserved end residues are part of each CDR3. The D gene is left open where the match is weak. Expanded clones get a size class; other rows say once, few or many, or leave the size out.

V: TRBV27
J: TRBJ1-5
length: 15
D: NA
size: NA
DNA: TGTGCCAGCAGTTCATCCTCGGGCAGGGATCAGCCCCAGCATTTT
CDR3: CASSSSSGRDQPQHF

V: TRBV27
J: TRBJ2-2
length: 15
D: TRBD2
size: NA
DNA: TGTGCCAGTAGTAACCGGGAGGCCAACACCGGGGAGCTGTTTTTT
CDR3: CASSNREANTGELFF

V: TRBV6-2/TRBV6-3
J: TRBJ2-7
length: 12
D: NA
size: few
DNA: TGTGCCAGCAGTTACAGGACCTACGAGCAGTACTTC
CDR3: CASSYRTYEQYF

V: TRBV7-2
J: TRBJ2-7
length: 16
D: TRBD2
size: NA
DNA: TGTGCCAGCAGCTTAGTACCTAGCGGGAGCTCCTACGAGCAGTACTTC
CDR3: CASSLVPSGSSYEQYF

V: TRBV7-9
J: TRBJ2-1
length: 13
D: NA
size: once
DNA: TGTGCCAGCAGCTTAATGAGGGACAATGAGCAGTTCTTC
CDR3: CASSLMRDNEQFF

V: TRBV15
J: TRBJ2-2
length: 13
D: NA
size: NA
DNA: TGTGCCACCAGCATCAGCCGCACCGGGGAGCTGTTTTTT
CDR3: CATSISRTGELFF

V: TRBV7-9
J: TRBJ1-4
length: 16
D: NA
size: NA
DNA: TGTGCCAGCAGCCAATCAGTGCGGGCCTGGGATGAAAAACTGTTTTTT
CDR3: CASSQSVRAWDEKLFF

V: TRBV7-2
J: TRBJ2-7
length: 19
D: NA
size: NA
DNA: TGTGCCAGCAGCTTCGTCCCGGGACAGGCGGGACTAGAGACCCACGAGCAGTACTTC
CDR3: CASSFVPGQAGLETHEQYF

V: TRBV4-3
J: TRBJ2-5
length: 16
D: TRBD1
size: NA
DNA: TGCGCCAGCAGCCAAGATATAGGACAGGGTCCCGAGACCCAGTACTTC
CDR3: CASSQDIGQGPETQYF

V: TRBV6-6
J: TRBJ2-7
length: 12
D: NA
size: NA
DNA: TGTGCCAGCAGTACCCCAGGGGACGAGCAGTACTTC
CDR3: CASSTPGDEQYF

V: TRBV4-3
J: TRBJ2-7
length: 16
D: NA
size: NA
DNA: TGCGCCAGCAGCCAAGATTACGGGCTGGTCTCCTACGAGCAGTACTTC
CDR3: CASSQDYGLVSYEQYF

V: TRBV7-9
J: TRBJ2-7
length: 13
D: NA
size: few
DNA: TGTGCCAGCAGCCCGAGGTTGACCTACGAGCAGTACTTC
CDR3: CASSPRLTYEQYF

V: TRBV5-1
J: TRBJ2-1
length: 17
D: NA
size: NA
DNA: TGCGCCAGCAGGTCTAATAACGGCGGTACCCGGGGCAATGAGCAGTTCTTC
CDR3: CASRSNNGGTRGNEQFF

V: TRBV6-5
J: TRBJ1-1
length: 13
D: NA
size: NA
DNA: TGTGCCAGTGCTTTGGAGGGTGGCACTGAAGCTTTCTTT
CDR3: CASALEGGTEAFF

V: TRBV5-1
J: TRBJ1-3
length: 16
D: TRBD1
size: NA
DNA: TGCGCCAGCAGCTCCGGGACAGAAAGCTCTGGAAACACCATATATTTT
CDR3: CASSSGTESSGNTIYF